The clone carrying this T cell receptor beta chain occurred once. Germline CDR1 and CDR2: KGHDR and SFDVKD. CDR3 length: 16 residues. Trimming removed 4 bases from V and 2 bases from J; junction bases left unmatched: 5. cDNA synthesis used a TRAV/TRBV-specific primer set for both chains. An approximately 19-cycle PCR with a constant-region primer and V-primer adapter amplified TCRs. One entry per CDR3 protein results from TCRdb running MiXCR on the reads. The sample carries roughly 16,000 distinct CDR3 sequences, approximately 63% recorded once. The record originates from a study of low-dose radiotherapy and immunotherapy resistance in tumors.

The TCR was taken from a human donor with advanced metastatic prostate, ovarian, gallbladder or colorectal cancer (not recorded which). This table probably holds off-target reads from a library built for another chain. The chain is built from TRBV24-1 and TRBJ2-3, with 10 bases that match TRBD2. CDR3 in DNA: TGTGCCACCAGTGAACCTAGCGGGGGAGTCACAGATACGCAGTATTTT. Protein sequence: CATSEPSGGVTDTQYF.